This T cell receptor (beta chain) was identified during a study of CD8 T cells in ankylosing spondylitis. TCRdb re-derived calls from the 5' RACE reads in MiXCR, one entry per CDR3 protein. This table holds approximately 200,000 distinct CDR3 sequences, around 13% found once. Study-wide findings and caveats: Seemingly distinctive of ankylosing spondylitis blood was a TCR beta motif formed by eight highly homologous variants. As reported, disease-linked clones showed significant enrichment in matched ankylosing spondylitis synovial fluid. CD8+ cells made up the disease-linked clones, which were relatively rare in peripheral blood.

This clonotype has ten or more counts. Its antigen is currently unknown. This CDR3 has 17 residues. V lost 7 bases to trimming and J lost 0 bases, with 19 bases between them. The germline CDR1 and CDR2 sequences are LGHNA and YNFKEQ. Sample: blood, either unsorted or a sorted T cell fraction (not recorded which). The chain carries TRBV4-2 and TRBJ1-3; D call uncertain. The TCR originated in a female donor with ankylosing spondylitis or in good health (not recorded which). The CDR3 region is CASTSQTGGLSGNTIYF. The CDR3 DNA sequence: TGTGCCAGCACCAGCCAGACCGGCGGACTCTCTGGAAACACCATATATTTT.